These 25 T cell receptor beta chains were sequenced from one sample in a study of T cell responses to AZD1222 COVID-19 vaccine. Using immunoSEQ multiplex PCR, the repertoire was profiled, and TCRdb retains in-frame clones only, with some absent. This table holds roughly 140,000 clones, roughly 93% found once. Sequenced here: peripheral blood, sampled 28 days after the second AZD1222 dose. The receptors stem from an adult who received the AZD1222 COVID-19 vaccine.

This chain joins TRBV12-2 and TRBJ2-2; whether TRBD2, the table's D call, matches the DNA was not checked. TRBV12-2 represents a pseudogene. The CDR3 has 18 amino acids. Here the CDR3 reads CASRPGEGRAEWTGELFF. DNA for the CDR3: TGTGCAAGTCGCCCAGGGGAGGGCAGGGCGGAATGGACCGGGGAGCTGTTTTTT.

This chain links TRBV5-4 with TRBJ2-3, with D possibly being TRBD1 (6 bases). This CDR3 is 15 amino acids long. The V end lost 4 bases, the J end lost 4 bases, and 16 bases lay between the germline ends. The germline gives CDR1 SGHNT, CDR2 YYREEE (reference sequence). Here the CDR3 reads CASSLEPGVPDTQYF. CDR3 bases: TGTGCCAGCAGCCTGGAACCAGGGGTCCCAGATACGCAGTATTTT.

The chain combines TRBV11-2 with TRBJ1-2; no firm D call. Between the trimmed V and J ends, which lost 1 base and 8 bases, there was a span of 8 bases. Germline V gene data show CDR1 as SGHAT and CDR2 as FQNNGV. The CDR3 extends over 12 amino acids. CDR3 loop: CASSLVGGGYTF. The CDR3 nucleotides read TGTGCCAGCAGCTTAGTAGGAGGCGGCTACACCTTC. Variable domain in full (rest from reference TRBV11-2 and TRBJ1-2): EAGVAQSPRYKIIEKRQSVAFWCNPISGHATLYWYQQILGQGPKLLIQFQNNGVVDDSQLPKDRFSAERLKGVDSTLKIQPAKLEDSAVYLCASSLVGGGYTFGSGTRLTVV.

This chain joins TRBV3-1 (or the pseudogene TRBV3-2) and TRBJ1-1; D unresolved. The ends were cut back, 2 bases at V and 4 bases at J, with 8 bases in the middle. Germline assignment: CDR1 LGHDT and CDR2 YNNKEL (reference sequence). The CDR3 covers 13 residues. The CDR3 DNA sequence: TGTGCCAGCAGCCAACTTGTGGGCACTGAAGCTTTCTTT. Translating gives CASSQLVGTEAFF.

This sequence joins TRBV5-8 and TRBJ1-5; tentative D call: TRBD1 (6 bases). Per the germline V gene, CDR1 is SGHTS and CDR2 is YDEGEE. Trimming took off 4 bases at V and 0 bases at J, with 14 bases between the two ends. This CDR3 is 16 amino acids long. The CDR3 bases are TGTGCCAGCAGCGCCGGGACATACTATAGCAATCAGCCCCAGCATTTT. This encodes CASSAGTYYSNQPQHF.

The rearrangement uses TRBV9 and TRBJ2-5, with D perhaps matching TRBD1 (5 bases). Germline values: CDR1 SGDLS, CDR2 YYNGEE. The V end lost 4 bases, the J end lost 8 bases, and 15 bases lay between the germline ends. CDR3 length: 13 residues. DNA for the CDR3: TGTGCCAGCAGCTCAAGACAGTTTAGTACCCAGTACTTC. This gives the protein CASSSRQFSTQYF.

The chain uses TRBV7-2 and TRBJ1-2; D not certain. V was cut by 2 bases and J by 8 bases, with 12 bases left in between. The CDR3 runs 13 residues. Germline V gene data show CDR1 as SGHTA and CDR2 as FQGNSA. This chain's CDR3 is CASSLFEGIGYTF. The CDR3 DNA sequence: TGTGCCAGCAGCTTATTCGAGGGAATCGGCTACACCTTC.

This rearrangement joins TRBV6-6 to TRBJ2-2; D is perhaps TRBD2 (5 bases). Germline-derived CDR1 and CDR2 are MNHNY and SVGAGI (reference sequence). The V end was cut by 8 bases, the J end by 5 bases, with 12 bases between. There are 13 residues in the CDR3. CDR3 DNA: TGTGCCAGCGGAGGAAGCTTTACCGGGGAGCTGTTTTTT. Its protein product is CASGGSFTGELFF.

The chain links TRBV5-4 to TRBJ2-5; 7 bases are shared with TRBD1. This CDR3 has 14 residues. V lost 4 bases, J lost 2 bases, and 5 bases stayed unmatched. The germline gives CDR1 SGHNT, CDR2 YYREEE (reference sequence). CDR3 sequence (DNA): TGTGCCAGCAGCCACCCGGGACAGCAAGAGACCCAGTACTTC. Translated: CASSHPGQQETQYF. The whole variable domain, filled in from reference TRBV5-4 and TRBJ2-5, reads ETGVTQSPTHLIKTRGQQVTLRCSSQSGHNTVSWYQQALGQGPQFIFQYYREEENGRGNFPPRFSGLQFPNYSSELNVNALELDDSALYLCASSHPGQQETQYFGPGTRLLVL.

This CDR3 is CATSDLNRITYEQYF. The CDR3 nucleotides read TGTGCCACCAGTGATTTGAACAGAATAACCTACGAGCAGTACTTC. The chain employs TRBV24-1 and TRBJ2-7; D ambiguous. Trimming removed 0 bases from V and 2 bases from J, with 10 bases in between. This CDR3 spans 15 amino acids. From germline, CDR1 is KGHDR and CDR2 SFDVKD.

With regard to this clone: Additional DNA sequences in this sample encode the identical CDR3. This chain joins TRBV5-4 and TRBJ2-3; 7 nucleotides match TRBD2. The CDR3 has 16 residues. With 0 bases clipped from V and 2 bases from J, the junction kept 6 bases outside the gene matches. Germline values: CDR1 SGHNT, CDR2 YYREEE (reference sequence). CDR3 loop: CASSLGRLASTDTQYF. CDR3 bases: TGTGCCAGCAGCTTGGGCCGACTAGCTTCCACAGATACGCAGTATTTT.

With regard to this clone: In the same sample, other DNA sequences code for this CDR3. The chain has TRBV30 and TRBJ1-2; D unresolved. Germline CDR1 and CDR2: GTSNPN and SVGIG (reference sequence). CDR3 size: 11 residues. Deletions cut 0 bases from V and 6 bases from J, with 5 bases between. The CDR3 loop is CAWSVGDGYTF. The DNA of the CDR3 is TGTGCCTGGAGTGTTGGGGATGGCTACACCTTC.

This clone was found a few times. The V call is TRBV19, the J call TRBJ1-1, with D perhaps TRBD1 (5 bases). The CDR3 has 14 residues. Looked up from germline, CDR1 is LNHDA and CDR2 is SQIVND (reference sequence). Trimming removed 4 bases from V and 3 bases from J, with 12 bases in between. CDR3 in DNA: TGTGCCAGTAGTACTGGGGGTGGGTACACTGAAGCTTTCTTT. Its translation: CASSTGGGYTEAFF.

This rearrangement joins TRBV20-1 to TRBJ1-5, with D uncertain. This CDR3 comprises 15 residues. Trimming removed 3 bases at V and 0 bases at J, with 12 bases between. In germline, CDR1 is DFQATT, CDR2 SNEGSKA (reference sequence). The CDR3 region is CSASRPSPSNQPQHF. For the CDR3, the DNA is TGCAGTGCTAGTAGGCCCTCACCTAGCAATCAGCCCCAGCATTTT.

A few counts support this clone. The V call is TRBV28, the J call TRBJ1-1; the D gene is possibly TRBD1 (5 bases). Trimming removed 3 bases at V and 10 bases at J, with 12 bases between. CDR1 is MDHEN, CDR2 SYDVKM, per germline. This CDR3 has 12 amino acids. This CDR3 is CASSFRGAAAFF. The CDR3 DNA follows: TGTGCCAGCAGTTTTAGAGGGGCGGCAGCTTTCTTT.

The chain links TRBV6-1 to TRBJ1-4, with TRBD1 as a possible D gene (5 bases). The CDR3 loop spans 15 amino acids. Germline-derived CDR1 and CDR2 are MNHNS and SASEGT. V was pared by 3 bases and J by 6 bases, with 14 bases between. CDR3 sequence reads: CASSEQGGGYEKLFF. The CDR3 DNA reads TGTGCCAGCAGTGAGCAGGGAGGAGGATATGAAAAACTGTTTTTT.

The chain carries TRBV18 and TRBJ1-1; D unresolved. The CDR3 runs 15 residues. Germline CDR1 KGHSH, CDR2 LQKENI. V was cut by 3 bases and J by 2 bases, with 13 bases left in between. CDR3 coding DNA: TGTGCCAGCTCACCGCGGCGGGGAAGTAACACTGAAGCTTTCTTT. It codes for CASSPRRGSNTEAFF.

The V and J genes are TRBV10-3 and TRBJ2-3; TRBD2 matches at 11 bases. J gave up 5 bases and V 6 bases, and 1 base lay outside the gene matches. There are 13 residues in the CDR3. Germline values: CDR1 ENHRY, CDR2 SYGVKD. CDR3 protein: CAIRGLAEDTQYF. CDR3 bases: TGTGCCATCAGGGGACTAGCGGAAGATACGCAGTATTTT.

This chain joins TRBV4-1 and TRBJ2-1, with 14 bases that match TRBD2. The germline gives CDR1 MGHRA, CDR2 YSYEKL. J was trimmed by 2 bases and V by 4 bases; bases with no gene match: 10. The CDR3 runs 19 residues. Here the CDR3 reads CASSREQGTSGSPYNEQFF. CDR3 DNA sequence: TGCGCCAGCAGCCGTGAGCAGGGGACTAGCGGGAGCCCCTACAATGAGCAGTTCTTC.

The rearrangement uses TRBV5-8 and TRBJ2-3; no definite D call. CDR1 and CDR2 (germline): SGHTS, YDEGEE. The V end lost 4 bases, the J end lost 6 bases, and 24 bases lay between the germline ends. The CDR3 consists of 17 residues. CDR3 nucleotides: TGTGCCAGCAGCCCCCGGACGGCAAATTCACAGATCGATACGCAGTATTTT. As protein: CASSPRTANSQIDTQYF.

This sequence joins TRBV19 and TRBJ1-4; 7 bases match TRBD1. This CDR3 contains 15 residues. Trimming at V came to 5 bases and at J to 6 bases, leaving 9 bases not matched to a gene. CDR1 and CDR2 from the germline V gene are LNHDA and SQIVND (reference sequence). The DNA for the CDR3 is TGTGCCAGTAGTCCCCTCAGGGGGGCTTATGAAAAACTGTTTTTT. Protein sequence: CASSPLRGAYEKLFF.

This clone is a singleton in its sample. The DNA for the CDR3 is TGCGCCAGTACCGGACCTACGAACACCGGGGAGCTGTTTTTT. It encodes CASTGPTNTGELFF. The V call is TRBV10-1, the J call TRBJ2-2; no firm D call. V was trimmed by 9 bases and J by 0 bases, leaving 11 bases between them. Per germline, CDR1 WNHNN and CDR2 SYGVQD (reference sequence). The CDR3 runs to 14 residues.

The chain employs TRBV7-2 and TRBJ2-5, with D perhaps matching TRBD2 (6 bases). Trimming pared 5 bases from V and 7 bases from J, leaving 14 bases between. CDR3 length equals 13 residues. Germline loops: CDR1 SGHTA, CDR2 FQGNSA. CDR3 nucleotides: TGTGCCAGCAGCGAGGGACTTCTCGGGACCCAGTACTTC. Translating gives CASSEGLLGTQYF.

This clone showed up just once. Other DNA variants within this sample encode the same CDR3. V is TRBV6-2 or TRBV6-3 and J is TRBJ2-1; D not certain. The V end was cut by 5 bases, the J end by 0 bases, with 8 bases between. CDR3 size: 14 residues. CDR1 and CDR2 from the germline V gene are MNHEY and SVGEGT. In nucleotides, the CDR3 is TGTGCCAGCAGTGAGACGAGCTCCTACAATGAGCAGTTCTTC. This sequence encodes CASSETSSYNEQFF.

This rearrangement joins TRBV5-4 to TRBJ1-1, with D possibly matching TRBD1 (6 bases). Germline CDR1 is SGHNT and CDR2 is YYREEE (reference sequence). The V end lost 6 bases, the J end lost 1 base, and 13 bases lay between the germline ends. The CDR3 runs to 14 residues. CDR3 protein: CASKTDSSNTEAFF. The CDR3 bases are TGTGCCAGCAAAACGGACAGCTCGAACACTGAAGCTTTCTTT.